Reported below is one T cell receptor (beta chain). Its antigen is still unknown. This entry comes from a study of T cell responses to AZD1222 COVID-19 vaccine. Notes on the study in general: The study identified only six AZD1222 recipients as seropositive at baseline.

Some clones are missing from TCRdb's copy, which holds only in-frame ones; the method was immunoSEQ multiplex PCR. Altogether some 150,000 clones are present, more than 85% being singletons, with the ten largest covering around 5%. Trimming shortened V by 3 bases and J by 5 bases, and 4 bases separated the two germline ends. This CDR3 has 11 residues. Here the sequenced sample was peripheral blood, taken on day 0 of AZD1222 vaccination. The source of this sequence is an adult in good health. This sequence joins TRBV12-3 or TRBV12-4 and TRBJ2-5; D not resolved. CDR3 nucleotides: TGTGCCAGCAGTTTCTCTGAGACCCAGTACTTC. It codes for CASSFSETQYF.